The rows below give T cell receptor beta chains drawn from one sample of a study of early T cells in non-severe SARS-CoV-2 infection. TCRdb used MiXCR to reprocess the 5' RACE reads, holding one entry per CDR3 protein. The sample has more than 30,000 distinct CDR3 sequences, roughly 5% seen once; the top ten hold roughly 24%. Sequencing input: whole blood. Every receptor here comes from an adult who was a healthcare worker with PCR-confirmed SARS-CoV-2 infection or an uninfected control (not recorded which). Both conserved end residues are part of each CDR3. D genes are given only for firm matches. Clone size, where shown, is once, few, many, or a class for clones that have expanded.

clone_size: NA
d_call: NA
j_call: TRBJ1-1
v_call: TRBV2
cdr3_nt: TGTGCCAGCAGATACAGGACTAACACTGAAGCTTTCTTT
cdr3_aa: CASRYRTNTEAFF

clone_size: many
d_call: TRBD2
j_call: TRBJ2-5
v_call: TRBV7-2
cdr3_nt: TGTGCCAGCAGCCCCGGGGGGGCCCGGGAGACCCAGTACTTC
cdr3_aa: CASSPGGARETQYF

clone_size: many
d_call: NA
j_call: TRBJ2-7
v_call: TRBV11-2
cdr3_nt: TGTGCCAGCAGCTTAGGGCCCGGGACATCCTCCTACGAGCAGTACTTC
cdr3_aa: CASSLGPGTSSYEQYF

clone_size: many
d_call: NA
j_call: TRBJ2-3
v_call: TRBV2
cdr3_nt: TGTGCCAGCAGTCAGGGCCAAGATATTTTCACAGATACGCAGTATTTT
cdr3_aa: CASSQGQDIFTDTQYF

clone_size: many
d_call: NA
j_call: TRBJ2-7
v_call: TRBV20-1
cdr3_nt: TGCAGTGCCGAAGTCGGGACCACCCCTGGAGCCGAGCAGTACTTC
cdr3_aa: CSAEVGTTPGAEQYF

clone_size: many
d_call: NA
j_call: TRBJ1-1
v_call: TRBV6-2/TRBV6-3
cdr3_nt: TGTGCCAGCAGTCCCGGGACGCTGAACACTGAAGCTTTCTTT
cdr3_aa: CASSPGTLNTEAFF

clone_size: NA
d_call: NA
j_call: TRBJ2-1
v_call: TRBV12-3/TRBV12-4
cdr3_nt: TGTGCCAGCAGTTCTCAGGGGGGATTCTACAATGAGCAGTTCTTC
cdr3_aa: CASSSQGGFYNEQFF

clone_size: many
d_call: NA
j_call: TRBJ2-2
v_call: TRBV3-1
cdr3_nt: TGTGCCAGCAGCCAAGTTCGGGGCGGGGAGCTGTTTTTT
cdr3_aa: CASSQVRGGELFF

clone_size: many
d_call: TRBD2
j_call: TRBJ2-1
v_call: TRBV6-1
cdr3_nt: TGTGCCAGCAAAGAGACTAGCGGGTGGAGCCCCTTCTTC
cdr3_aa: CASKETSGWSPFF

clone_size: NA
d_call: NA
j_call: TRBJ1-3
v_call: TRBV9
cdr3_nt: TGTGCCAGCAGCATAGGGGGGACAACTGGAAACACCATATATTTT
cdr3_aa: CASSIGGTTGNTIYF

clone_size: few
d_call: NA
j_call: TRBJ2-5
v_call: TRBV5-4
cdr3_nt: TGTGCCAGCAGCTTGGACCTAGGAAACGGCCAAGAGACCCAGTACTTC
cdr3_aa: CASSLDLGNGQETQYF

clone_size: NA
d_call: NA
j_call: TRBJ2-2
v_call: TRBV19
cdr3_nt: TGTGCCAGTAGTATTGCCGGGAACACCGGGGAGCTGTTTTTT
cdr3_aa: CASSIAGNTGELFF

clone_size: many
d_call: NA
j_call: TRBJ1-2
v_call: TRBV29-1
cdr3_nt: TGCAGCGTCCAGGAGAACTATGGCTACACCTTC
cdr3_aa: CSVQENYGYTF

clone_size: many
d_call: NA
j_call: TRBJ2-5
v_call: TRBV18
cdr3_nt: TGTGCCAGCTCACCCTGGGACGGCCAAGAGACCCAGTACTTC
cdr3_aa: CASSPWDGQETQYF

clone_size: NA
d_call: NA
j_call: TRBJ2-1
v_call: TRBV15
cdr3_nt: TGTGCCACCAGCACCAACTCAGGGAATGAGCAGTTCTTC
cdr3_aa: CATSTNSGNEQFF

clone_size: NA
d_call: NA
j_call: TRBJ1-5
v_call: TRBV20-1
cdr3_nt: TGCAGTGCTCTACAGGGAGGGCAGCCCCAGCATTTT
cdr3_aa: CSALQGGQPQHF

clone_size: many
d_call: TRBD1
j_call: TRBJ1-2
v_call: TRBV27
cdr3_nt: TGTGCCAGCAGTTTTAACAGGGGGGTTAACTATGGCTACACCTTC
cdr3_aa: CASSFNRGVNYGYTF

clone_size: NA
d_call: NA
j_call: TRBJ2-1
v_call: TRBV20-1
cdr3_nt: TGCAGTGCTCACTCAGCCGGGGCGGAGAAGAACAATGAGCAGTTCTTC
cdr3_aa: CSAHSAGAEKNNEQFF

clone_size: many
d_call: TRBD1
j_call: TRBJ1-1
v_call: TRBV12-3/TRBV12-4
cdr3_nt: TGTGCCAGCAGTGTACAGGGGGCGCGTACTGAAGCTTTCTTT
cdr3_aa: CASSVQGARTEAFF

clone_size: NA
d_call: TRBD1
j_call: TRBJ1-6
v_call: TRBV7-9
cdr3_nt: TGTGCCAGCAGCGTAACAGGGGGGCCACCCCTCCACTTT
cdr3_aa: CASSVTGGPPLHF

clone_size: few
d_call: NA
j_call: TRBJ2-1
v_call: TRBV9
cdr3_nt: TGTGCCAGCAGCGTAGGAAGTCGGGACTGGTACTACAATGAGCAGTTCTTC
cdr3_aa: CASSVGSRDWYYNEQFF

clone_size: NA
d_call: TRBD1
j_call: TRBJ1-1
v_call: TRBV15
cdr3_nt: TGTGCCACCAGAAGAGTCCTTGGGACAGTTTGGGCTGAAGCTTTCTTT
cdr3_aa: CATRRVLGTVWAEAFF

clone_size: NA
d_call: NA
j_call: TRBJ2-3
v_call: TRBV7-2
cdr3_nt: TGTGCCAGCAGCTTAGCGAGGCCTCCAGCGGCGGCGCAGTATTTT
cdr3_aa: CASSLARPPAAAQYF

clone_size: many
d_call: NA
j_call: TRBJ1-1
v_call: TRBV5-1
cdr3_nt: TGCGCCAGCAGCTTGTTCTCGGGGAACACTGAAGCTTTCTTT
cdr3_aa: CASSLFSGNTEAFF

clone_size: many
d_call: NA
j_call: TRBJ2-5
v_call: TRBV7-9
cdr3_nt: TGTGCCAGCAGCTTAGAAGTTCGAGAGACCCAGTACTTC
cdr3_aa: CASSLEVRETQYF

clone_size: many
d_call: NA
j_call: TRBJ1-1
v_call: TRBV4-2
cdr3_nt: TGTGCCAGCAGCCAAGAAGGTCTGGGTTTGAACACTGAAGCTTTCTTT
cdr3_aa: CASSQEGLGLNTEAFF

clone_size: many
d_call: TRBD2
j_call: TRBJ2-5
v_call: TRBV11-2
cdr3_nt: TGTGCCAGCAGCTCAGGGACTAGCGGGATAGTAGAGACCCAGTACTTC
cdr3_aa: CASSSGTSGIVETQYF

clone_size: many
d_call: NA
j_call: TRBJ2-7
v_call: TRBV30
cdr3_nt: TGTGCCTGGAGTGTACAGCTGGGGCATCTTTCCTACGAGCAGTACTTC
cdr3_aa: CAWSVQLGHLSYEQYF

clone_size: few
d_call: NA
j_call: TRBJ2-1
v_call: TRBV27
cdr3_nt: TGTGCCAGCAGTTTATCGAGGGGACTCCTCAATGAGCAGTTCTTC
cdr3_aa: CASSLSRGLLNEQFF

clone_size: many
d_call: NA
j_call: TRBJ2-1
v_call: TRBV30
cdr3_nt: TGTGCCTGGAAGAGGGGACTCTACAATGAGCAGTTCTTC
cdr3_aa: CAWKRGLYNEQFF

clone_size: NA
d_call: TRBD1
j_call: TRBJ2-5
v_call: TRBV9
cdr3_nt: TGTGCCAGCAGCTCGGGACAGTTAAAAGAGACCCAGTACTTC
cdr3_aa: CASSSGQLKETQYF

clone_size: many
d_call: NA
j_call: TRBJ2-1
v_call: TRBV5-1
cdr3_nt: TGCGCCAGCAGCGTGCAGGGGTACAATGAGCAGTTCTTC
cdr3_aa: CASSVQGYNEQFF

clone_size: many
d_call: NA
j_call: TRBJ1-5
v_call: TRBV30
cdr3_nt: TGTGCCTGGAGTGGAGAAGCCCATCTCGGTCAGCCCCAGCATTTT
cdr3_aa: CAWSGEAHLGQPQHF

clone_size: many
d_call: TRBD2
j_call: TRBJ2-5
v_call: TRBV4-3
cdr3_nt: TGCGCCAGCAGCCGTGGACTAGCGGGGGGCCAAGAGACCCAGTACTTC
cdr3_aa: CASSRGLAGGQETQYF

clone_size: NA
d_call: NA
j_call: TRBJ1-1
v_call: TRBV4-3
cdr3_nt: TGCGCCAGCAGCCAAGATTATTCTCGGACAGAAATGAACACTGAAGCTTTCTTT
cdr3_aa: CASSQDYSRTEMNTEAFF

clone_size: NA
d_call: NA
j_call: TRBJ2-1
v_call: TRBV29-1
cdr3_nt: TGCAGCGTTGATAAGTTGGATGAGCAGTTCTTC
cdr3_aa: CSVDKLDEQFF

clone_size: NA
d_call: NA
j_call: TRBJ1-4
v_call: TRBV4-2
cdr3_nt: TGTGCCAGCAGCCAAGATTGGGGAATGCGACTGTTTTTT
cdr3_aa: CASSQDWGMRLFF

clone_size: many
d_call: NA
j_call: TRBJ1-2
v_call: TRBV6-1
cdr3_nt: TGTGCCAGCAACCATGGACTGAACTATGGCTACACCTTC
cdr3_aa: CASNHGLNYGYTF

clone_size: many
d_call: NA
j_call: TRBJ1-1
v_call: TRBV7-2
cdr3_nt: TGTGCCAGCAGCTTAGCTATGGGGATCCCTGAAGCTTTCTTT
cdr3_aa: CASSLAMGIPEAFF

clone_size: many
d_call: NA
j_call: TRBJ1-2
v_call: TRBV11-2
cdr3_nt: TGTGCCAGCAGCCCTCTTCGGAGGGAGCGTTCAGGCTACACCTTC
cdr3_aa: CASSPLRRERSGYTF

clone_size: many
d_call: NA
j_call: TRBJ2-7
v_call: TRBV12-3/TRBV12-4
cdr3_nt: TGTGCCAGCAGTTTCGGTGGTTCCTACGAGCAGTACTTC
cdr3_aa: CASSFGGSYEQYF

clone_size: NA
d_call: NA
j_call: TRBJ2-3
v_call: TRBV7-8
cdr3_nt: TGTGCCAGCAGCTTACAAGGGTCCCGAGAAACGCAGTATTTT
cdr3_aa: CASSLQGSRETQYF

clone_size: many
d_call: NA
j_call: TRBJ2-3
v_call: TRBV27
cdr3_nt: TGTGCCAGCAGTTCAGAATCAAGGGGGGGTACGCAGTATTTT
cdr3_aa: CASSSESRGGTQYF

clone_size: few
d_call: TRBD1
j_call: TRBJ2-2
v_call: TRBV7-9
cdr3_nt: TGTGCCAGCAGCCCCGGGACAGGGGCCACCGGGGAGCTGTTTTTT
cdr3_aa: CASSPGTGATGELFF

clone_size: many
d_call: NA
j_call: TRBJ2-5
v_call: TRBV10-3
cdr3_nt: TGTGCCATCAGTGACCGGGACGGCGTCCAAGAGACCCAGTACTTC
cdr3_aa: CAISDRDGVQETQYF

clone_size: NA
d_call: NA
j_call: TRBJ2-4
v_call: TRBV10-3
cdr3_nt: TGTGCCATCAGTGACCCGACGGGGATAGCCAAAAACATTCAGTACTTC
cdr3_aa: CAISDPTGIAKNIQYF

clone_size: many
d_call: NA
j_call: TRBJ1-2
v_call: TRBV7-2
cdr3_nt: TGTGCCACCCGAGCACGGAACTATGGCTACACCTTC
cdr3_aa: CATRARNYGYTF

clone_size: many
d_call: NA
j_call: TRBJ2-1
v_call: TRBV9
cdr3_nt: TGTGCCAGCAGCCCCCGGGACTCCTCCTACAATGAGCAGTTCTTC
cdr3_aa: CASSPRDSSYNEQFF

clone_size: many
d_call: NA
j_call: TRBJ1-6
v_call: TRBV12-3/TRBV12-4
cdr3_nt: TGTGCCAGCAGTTTAGCAGGGGTTACCGCCTCACCCCTCCACTTT
cdr3_aa: CASSLAGVTASPLHF

clone_size: many
d_call: NA
j_call: TRBJ2-5
v_call: TRBV7-9
cdr3_nt: TGTGCCAGCAGCTTATGGGGAGGCGAGACCCAGTACTTC
cdr3_aa: CASSLWGGETQYF

clone_size: many
d_call: TRBD1
j_call: TRBJ1-3
v_call: TRBV12-3/TRBV12-4
cdr3_nt: TGTGCCAGCAGACCGCCGGGACAGGGTTACGGAAACACCATATATTTT
cdr3_aa: CASRPPGQGYGNTIYF

clone_size: many
d_call: NA
j_call: TRBJ1-5
v_call: TRBV6-5
cdr3_nt: TGTGCCAGCAGCCTGGAGGTTGGAAATCAGCCCCAGCATTTT
cdr3_aa: CASSLEVGNQPQHF

clone_size: NA
d_call: NA
j_call: TRBJ2-7
v_call: TRBV12-3/TRBV12-4
cdr3_nt: TGTGCCAGCAGTTTGGCTGGGGGTTTGAGCTACGAGCAGTACTTC
cdr3_aa: CASSLAGGLSYEQYF

clone_size: many
d_call: NA
j_call: TRBJ2-7
v_call: TRBV10-3
cdr3_nt: TGTGCCATCAGTGACCCGACCCAGTCCTACGAGCAGTACTTC
cdr3_aa: CAISDPTQSYEQYF

clone_size: NA
d_call: NA
j_call: TRBJ2-7
v_call: TRBV6-2/TRBV6-3
cdr3_nt: TGTGCCAGCTGCTACGGGCAGGGAGGCTACGAGCAGTACTTC
cdr3_aa: CASCYGQGGYEQYF

clone_size: many
d_call: NA
j_call: TRBJ2-1
v_call: TRBV18
cdr3_nt: TGTGCCAGCTCGGCCGGAGTGAATGAGCAGTTCTTC
cdr3_aa: CASSAGVNEQFF

clone_size: few
d_call: TRBD2
j_call: TRBJ2-1
v_call: TRBV28
cdr3_nt: TGTGCCAGCAGACAAACTAGCGGGAGGTTACATGAGCAGTTCTTC
cdr3_aa: CASRQTSGRLHEQFF

clone_size: NA
d_call: TRBD1
j_call: TRBJ2-2
v_call: TRBV5-6
cdr3_nt: TGTGCCAGCAGCCTCCCCGGACAGGTTCGGAACGGGGAGCTGTTTTTT
cdr3_aa: CASSLPGQVRNGELFF

clone_size: few
d_call: NA
j_call: TRBJ2-1
v_call: TRBV20-1
cdr3_nt: TGCAGTGCTACGTCTTACAATGAGCAGTTCTTC
cdr3_aa: CSATSYNEQFF

clone_size: few
d_call: NA
j_call: TRBJ2-5
v_call: TRBV25-1
cdr3_nt: TGTGCCAGCAGTGAAACAGAGACCCAGTACTTC
cdr3_aa: CASSETETQYF